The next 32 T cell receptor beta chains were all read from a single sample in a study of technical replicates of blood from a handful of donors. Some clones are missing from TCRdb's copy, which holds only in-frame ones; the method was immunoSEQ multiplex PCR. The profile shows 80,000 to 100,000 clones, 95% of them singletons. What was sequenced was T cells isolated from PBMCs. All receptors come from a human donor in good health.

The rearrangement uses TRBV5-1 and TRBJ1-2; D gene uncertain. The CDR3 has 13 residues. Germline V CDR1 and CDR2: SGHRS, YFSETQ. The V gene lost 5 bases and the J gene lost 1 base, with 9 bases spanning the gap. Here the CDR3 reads CASRINLNYGYTF. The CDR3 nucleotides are TGCGCCAGCAGAATAAATCTTAACTATGGCTACACCTTC.

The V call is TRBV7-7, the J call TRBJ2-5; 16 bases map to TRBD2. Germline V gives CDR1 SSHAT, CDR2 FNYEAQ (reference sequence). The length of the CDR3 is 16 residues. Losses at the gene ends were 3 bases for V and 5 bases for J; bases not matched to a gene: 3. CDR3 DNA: TGTGCCAGCAGCTTGGGACTAGCGGGAGGGTATGAGACCCAGTACTTC. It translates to CASSLGLAGGYETQYF.

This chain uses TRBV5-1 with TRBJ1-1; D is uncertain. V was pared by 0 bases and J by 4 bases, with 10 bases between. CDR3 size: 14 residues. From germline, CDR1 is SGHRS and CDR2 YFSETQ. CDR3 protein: CASSLVLGSTEAFF. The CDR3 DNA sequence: TGCGCCAGCAGCTTGGTCTTGGGCAGCACTGAAGCTTTCTTT.

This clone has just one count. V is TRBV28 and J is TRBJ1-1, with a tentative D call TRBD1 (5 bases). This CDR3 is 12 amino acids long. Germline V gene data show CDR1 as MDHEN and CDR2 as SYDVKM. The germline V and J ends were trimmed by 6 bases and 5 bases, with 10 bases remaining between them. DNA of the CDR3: TGTGCCAGCAGCGACAGCGGGACTGAAGCTTTCTTT. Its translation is CASSDSGTEAFF.

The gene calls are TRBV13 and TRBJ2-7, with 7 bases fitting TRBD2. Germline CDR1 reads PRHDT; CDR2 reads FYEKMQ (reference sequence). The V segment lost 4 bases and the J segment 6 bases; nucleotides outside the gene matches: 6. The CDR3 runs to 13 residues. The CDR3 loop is CASSWTGRVEQYF. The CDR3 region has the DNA TGTGCCAGCAGCTGGACGGGGAGGGTCGAGCAGTACTTC. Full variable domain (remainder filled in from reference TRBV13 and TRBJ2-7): AAGVIQSPRHLIKEKRETATLKCYPIPRHDTVYWYQQGPGQDPQFLISFYEKMQSDKGSIPDRFSAQQFSDYHSELNMSSLELGDSALYFCASSWTGRVEQYFGPGTRLTVT.

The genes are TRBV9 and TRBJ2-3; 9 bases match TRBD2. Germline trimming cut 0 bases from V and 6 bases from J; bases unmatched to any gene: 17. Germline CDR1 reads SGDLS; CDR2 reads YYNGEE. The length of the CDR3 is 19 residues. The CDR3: CASSVGLQRLAVRGDTQYF. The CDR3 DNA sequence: TGTGCCAGCAGCGTAGGGTTACAGAGACTAGCGGTAAGGGGGGATACGCAGTATTTT.

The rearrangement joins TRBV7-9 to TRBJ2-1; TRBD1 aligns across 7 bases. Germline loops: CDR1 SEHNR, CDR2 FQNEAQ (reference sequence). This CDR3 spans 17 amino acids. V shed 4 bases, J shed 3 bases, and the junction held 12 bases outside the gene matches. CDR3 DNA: TGTGCCAGCAGCTCAATTTGGACAGGCGTGAACTACAATGAGCAGTTCTTC. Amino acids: CASSSIWTGVNYNEQFF.

CDR3 nucleotide sequence: TGTGCCAGCAGCACCCACAGCGGGAGCTCCTACAATGAGCAGTTCTTC. Encoded protein: CASSTHSGSSYNEQFF. This chain joins TRBV11-3 and TRBJ2-1, with TRBD2 identical over 8 bases. Germline V gene sequence: CDR1 SGHNT, CDR2 YENEEA. The CDR3 length is 16 residues. V was clipped by 5 bases and J by 0 bases; unmatched bases: 6. The whole variable domain, remainder taken from reference TRBV11-3 and TRBJ2-1, is EAGVVQSPRYKIIEKKQPVAFWCNPISGHNTLYWYLQNLGQGPELLIRYENEEAVDDSQLPKDRFSAERLKGVDSTLKIQPAELGDSAVYLCASSTHSGSSYNEQFFGPGTRLTVL.

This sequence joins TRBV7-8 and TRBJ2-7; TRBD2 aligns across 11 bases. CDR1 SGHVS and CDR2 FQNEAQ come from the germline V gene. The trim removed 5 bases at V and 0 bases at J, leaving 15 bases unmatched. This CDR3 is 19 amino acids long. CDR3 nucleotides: TGTGCCAGCAGCCCGCTGCGGACTAGCGGGCGAGCCCTCTCCTACGAGCAGTACTTC. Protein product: CASSPLRTSGRALSYEQYF.

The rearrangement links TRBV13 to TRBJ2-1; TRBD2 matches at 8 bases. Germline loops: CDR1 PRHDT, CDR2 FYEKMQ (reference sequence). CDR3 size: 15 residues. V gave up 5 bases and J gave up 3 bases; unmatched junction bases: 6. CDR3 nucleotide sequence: TGTGCCAGCAGCCCTGGACTAGCTGGCTACAATGAGCAGTTCTTC. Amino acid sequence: CASSPGLAGYNEQFF. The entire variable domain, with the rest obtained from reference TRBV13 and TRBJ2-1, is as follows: AAGVIQSPRHLIKEKRETATLKCYPIPRHDTVYWYQQGPGQDPQFLISFYEKMQSDKGSIPDRFSAQQFSDYHSELNMSSLELGDSALYFCASSPGLAGYNEQFFGPGTRLTVL.

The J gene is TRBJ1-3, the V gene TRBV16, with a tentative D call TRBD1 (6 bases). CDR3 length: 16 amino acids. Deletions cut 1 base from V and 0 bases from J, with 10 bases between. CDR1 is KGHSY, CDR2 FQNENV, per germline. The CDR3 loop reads CASSQFQGSSGNTIYF. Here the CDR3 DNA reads TGTGCCAGCAGCCAATTTCAGGGGAGCTCTGGAAACACCATATATTTT.

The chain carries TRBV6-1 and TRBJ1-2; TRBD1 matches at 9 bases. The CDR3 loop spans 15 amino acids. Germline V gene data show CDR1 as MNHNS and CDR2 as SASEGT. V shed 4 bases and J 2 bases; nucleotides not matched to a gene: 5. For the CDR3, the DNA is TGTGCCAGCAGTGGTCCCGGGACAGGGAACTATGGCTACACCTTC. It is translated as CASSGPGTGNYGYTF.

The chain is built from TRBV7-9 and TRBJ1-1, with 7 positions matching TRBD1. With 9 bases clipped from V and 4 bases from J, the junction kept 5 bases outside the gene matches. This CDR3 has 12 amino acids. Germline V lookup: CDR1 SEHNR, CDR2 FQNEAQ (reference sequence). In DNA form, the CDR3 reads TGTGCCAGTGACACAGGGGCCACTGAAGCTTTCTTT. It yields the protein CASDTGATEAFF.

The CDR3 here is CASSSQDNEQFF. The CDR3 DNA sequence: TGTGCCAGCAGCTCGCAGGACAATGAGCAGTTCTTC. The V and J genes are TRBV11-2 and TRBJ2-1; no firm D call. CDR3 length: 12 amino acids. Germline-derived CDR1 and CDR2 are SGHAT and FQNNGV. Trimming shortened V by 4 bases and J by 5 bases, and 6 bases separated the two germline ends.

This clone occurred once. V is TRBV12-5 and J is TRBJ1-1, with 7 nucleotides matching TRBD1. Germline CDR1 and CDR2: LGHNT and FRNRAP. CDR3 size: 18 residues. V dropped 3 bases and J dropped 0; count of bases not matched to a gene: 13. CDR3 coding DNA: TGTGCTAGTGGTTTTCTAGGGACAGATGGTATAATGAACACTGAAGCTTTCTTT. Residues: CASGFLGTDGIMNTEAFF.

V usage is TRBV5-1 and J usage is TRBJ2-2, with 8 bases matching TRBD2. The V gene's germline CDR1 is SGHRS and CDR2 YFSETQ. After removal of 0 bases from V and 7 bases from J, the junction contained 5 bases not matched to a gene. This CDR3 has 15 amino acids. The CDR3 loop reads CASSLVGGAGGELFF. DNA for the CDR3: TGCGCCAGCAGCTTGGTCGGGGGGGCTGGCGGGGAGCTGTTTTTT. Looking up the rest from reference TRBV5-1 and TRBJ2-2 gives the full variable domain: KAGVTQTPRYLIKTRGQQVTLSCSPISGHRSVSWYQQTPGQGLQFLFEYFSETQRNKGNFPGRFSGRQFSNSRSEMNVSTLELGDSALYLCASSLVGGAGGELFFGEGSRLTVL.

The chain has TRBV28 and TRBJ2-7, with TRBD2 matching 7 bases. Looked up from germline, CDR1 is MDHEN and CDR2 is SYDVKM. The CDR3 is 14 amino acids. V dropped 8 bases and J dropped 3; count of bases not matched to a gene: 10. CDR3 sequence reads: CASRTPGEGYEQYF. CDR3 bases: TGTGCCAGCCGCACCCCGGGGGAGGGCTACGAGCAGTACTTC.

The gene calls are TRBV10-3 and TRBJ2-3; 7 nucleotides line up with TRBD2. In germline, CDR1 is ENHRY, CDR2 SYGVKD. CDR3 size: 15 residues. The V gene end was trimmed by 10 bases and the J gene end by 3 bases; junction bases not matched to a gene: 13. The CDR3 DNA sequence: TGTGCCACGAACCGGGACTACCCTCCGACAGATACGCAGTATTTT. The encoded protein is CATNRDYPPTDTQYF.

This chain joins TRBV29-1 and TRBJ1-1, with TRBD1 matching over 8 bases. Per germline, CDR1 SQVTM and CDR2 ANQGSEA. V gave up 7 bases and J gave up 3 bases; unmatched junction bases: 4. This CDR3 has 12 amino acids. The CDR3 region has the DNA TGCAGCGGCCTGGACAGGGACACTGAAGCTTTCTTT. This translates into CSGLDRDTEAFF.

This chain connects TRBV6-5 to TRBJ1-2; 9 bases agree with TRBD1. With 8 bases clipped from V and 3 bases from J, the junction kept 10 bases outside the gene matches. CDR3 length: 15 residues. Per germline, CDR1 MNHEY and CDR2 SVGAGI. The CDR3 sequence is CASWDREAAHYGYTF. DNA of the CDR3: TGTGCCAGCTGGGACAGGGAGGCTGCGCACTATGGCTACACCTTC.

CDR3 sequence: CASSEGTGRDGYTF. Written as DNA, the CDR3 is TGTGCCAGCAGTGAAGGGACAGGGCGGGATGGCTACACCTTC. V and J are TRBV6-1 and TRBJ1-2; 8 bases are a match to TRBD1. The V gene end was trimmed by 1 base and the J gene end by 6 bases; junction bases not matched to a gene: 4. Germline assignment: CDR1 MNHNS and CDR2 SASEGT. The CDR3 is made up of 14 amino acids.

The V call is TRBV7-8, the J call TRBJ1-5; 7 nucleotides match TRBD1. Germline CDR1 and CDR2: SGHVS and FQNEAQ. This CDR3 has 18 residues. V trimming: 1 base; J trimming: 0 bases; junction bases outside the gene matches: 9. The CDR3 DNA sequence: TGTGCCAGCAGCTTAGGCGGAGGACAGGTGAATAGCAATCAGCCCCAGCATTTT. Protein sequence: CASSLGGGQVNSNQPQHF.

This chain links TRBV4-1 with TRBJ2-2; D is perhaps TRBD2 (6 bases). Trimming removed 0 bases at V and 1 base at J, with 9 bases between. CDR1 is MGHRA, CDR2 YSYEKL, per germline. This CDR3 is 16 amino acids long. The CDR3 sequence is CASSQEWGENTGELFF. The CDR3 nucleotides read TGCGCCAGCAGCCAAGAATGGGGGGAGAACACCGGGGAGCTGTTTTTT.

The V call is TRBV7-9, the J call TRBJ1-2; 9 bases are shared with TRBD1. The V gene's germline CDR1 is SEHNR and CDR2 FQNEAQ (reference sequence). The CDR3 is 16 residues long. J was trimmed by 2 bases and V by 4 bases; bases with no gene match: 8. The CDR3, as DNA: TGTGCCAGCAGCTCTGGGACAGGGAATTTGAACTATGGCTACACCTTC. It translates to CASSSGTGNLNYGYTF. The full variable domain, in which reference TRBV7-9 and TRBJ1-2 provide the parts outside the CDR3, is DTGVSQNPRHKITKRGQNVTFRCDPISEHNRLYWYRQTLGQGPEFLTYFQNEAQLEKSRLLSDRFSAERPKGSFSTLEIQRTEQGDSAMYLCASSSGTGNLNYGYTFGSGTRLTVV.

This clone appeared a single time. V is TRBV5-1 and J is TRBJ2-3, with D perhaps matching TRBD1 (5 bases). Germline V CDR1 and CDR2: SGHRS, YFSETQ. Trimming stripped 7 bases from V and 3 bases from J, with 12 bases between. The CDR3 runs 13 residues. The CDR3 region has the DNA TGCGCCAGCGCAGGGTTTTTGACAGATACGCAGTATTTT. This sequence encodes CASAGFLTDTQYF.

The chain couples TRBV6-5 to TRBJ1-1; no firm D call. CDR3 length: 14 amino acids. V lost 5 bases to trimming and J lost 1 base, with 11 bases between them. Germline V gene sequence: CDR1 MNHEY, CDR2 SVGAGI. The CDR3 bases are TGTGCCAGCAGTCCGTTAACTCCGAACACTGAAGCTTTCTTT. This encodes CASSPLTPNTEAFF.

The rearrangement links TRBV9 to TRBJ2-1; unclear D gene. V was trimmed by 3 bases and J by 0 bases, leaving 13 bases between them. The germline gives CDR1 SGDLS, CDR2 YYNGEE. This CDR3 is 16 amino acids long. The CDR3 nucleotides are TGTGCCAGCAGCGCCCACGGGTGCTGCTCCTACAATGAGCAGTTCTTC. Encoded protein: CASSAHGCCSYNEQFF.

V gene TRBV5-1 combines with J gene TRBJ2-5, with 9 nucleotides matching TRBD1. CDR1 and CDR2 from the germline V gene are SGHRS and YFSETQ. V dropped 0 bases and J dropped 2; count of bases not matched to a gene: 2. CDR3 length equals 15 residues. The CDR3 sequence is CASSLVTGGQETQYF. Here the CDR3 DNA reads TGCGCCAGCAGCTTGGTGACAGGGGGACAAGAGACCCAGTACTTC.

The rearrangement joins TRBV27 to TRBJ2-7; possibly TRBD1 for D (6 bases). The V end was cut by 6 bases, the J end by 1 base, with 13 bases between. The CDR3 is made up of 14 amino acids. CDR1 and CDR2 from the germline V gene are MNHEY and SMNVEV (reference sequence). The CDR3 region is CASRLGQRSYEQYF. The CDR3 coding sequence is TGTGCCAGCAGGCTCGGACAGAGGTCCTACGAGCAGTACTTC.

CDR3 protein: CASSPRQAAGLGGYTF. In nucleotides, the CDR3 is TGTGCCAGCAGCCCCCGGCAGGCCGCAGGCCTTGGAGGCTACACCTTC. The chain recombines TRBV9 with TRBJ1-2; unclear D gene. CDR1 is SGDLS, CDR2 YYNGEE, per germline. The CDR3 length is 16 residues. The V gene lost 4 bases and the J gene lost 8 bases, with 24 bases spanning the gap. The full variable domain, rest sourced from reference TRBV9 and TRBJ1-2, is DSGVTQTPKHLITATGQRVTLRCSPRSGDLSVYWYQQSLDQGLQFLIQYYNGEERAKGNILERFSAQQFPDLHSELNLSSLELGDSALYFCASSPRQAAGLGGYTFGSGTRLTVV.

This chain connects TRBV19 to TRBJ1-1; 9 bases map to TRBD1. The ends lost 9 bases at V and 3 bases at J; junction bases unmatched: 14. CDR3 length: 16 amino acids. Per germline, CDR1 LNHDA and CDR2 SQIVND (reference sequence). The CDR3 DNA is TGTGCCAGGCCCCCCCCGGGACAGGGACGGTACACTGAAGCTTTCTTT. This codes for CARPPPGQGRYTEAFF. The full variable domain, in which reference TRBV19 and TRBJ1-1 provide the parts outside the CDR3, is DGGITQSPKYLFRKEGQNVTLSCEQNLNHDAMYWYRQDPGQGLRLIYYSQIVNDFQKGDIAEGYSVSREKKESFPLTVTSAQKNPTAFYLCARPPPGQGRYTEAFFGQGTRLTVV.

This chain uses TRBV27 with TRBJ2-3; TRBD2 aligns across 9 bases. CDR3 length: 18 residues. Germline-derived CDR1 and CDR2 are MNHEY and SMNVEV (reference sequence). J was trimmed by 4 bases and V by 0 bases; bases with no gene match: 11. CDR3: CASSLSGWAGGQADTQYF. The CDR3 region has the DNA TGTGCCAGCAGTTTATCGGGTTGGGCGGGAGGGCAAGCAGATACGCAGTATTTT.